Listed here are 22 T cell receptor beta chains from one sample, sequenced in a study of cytomegalovirus exposure and HLA in healthy donors. PCR amplification relied on 60 Vbeta primers (plus 13 Jbeta primers). The method was immunoSEQ multiplex PCR; TCRdb's version includes in-frame clones alone and lacks a portion of them. The repertoire consists of about 280,000 clones, with over 85% occurring once and the leading ten covering about 2%. The sample was PBMCs. These receptors all stem from a woman between 18 and 29 years old in good health and CMV-seronegative.

This clone has just a few counts. The CDR3 DNA sequence: TGCGCCAGCAGCTTGAAACTAGCGGGGGGTTTTCACAATGAGCAGTTCTTC. The encoded protein is CASSLKLAGGFHNEQFF. The V call is TRBV5-1, the J call TRBJ2-1; 12 positions agree with TRBD2. CDR1 is SGHRS and CDR2 is YFSETQ in the germline V gene. This CDR3 is built from 17 residues. Trimming cost V 1 base and J 5 bases; bases outside gene matches: 7.

The chain employs TRBV5-1 and TRBJ1-1; a possible D gene is TRBD1 (5 bases). The V gene lost 5 bases and the J gene lost 4 bases, with 9 bases spanning the gap. The CDR3 spans 12 residues. Germline lookup yields CDR1 SGHRS and CDR2 YFSETQ. CDR3 DNA: TGCGCCAGCAGGCCTGACAGCACTGAAGCTTTCTTT. Translation: CASRPDSTEAFF.

This chain joins TRBV11-2 and TRBJ2-7; D might be TRBD1 (5 bases). Trimming stripped 1 base from V and 0 bases from J, with 16 bases between. This CDR3 has 17 amino acids. Germline values: CDR1 SGHAT, CDR2 FQNNGV. The CDR3 DNA is TGTGCCAGCAGCTTAGGGGGCGGCGGACCCCCCTCCTACGAGCAGTACTTC. Amino acid sequence: CASSLGGGGPPSYEQYF.

A word on this clone: This CDR3 is also generated by other DNA sequences in the sample. The rearrangement links TRBV9 to TRBJ1-1, with 8 positions matching TRBD1. With 2 bases clipped from V and 4 bases from J, the junction kept 4 bases outside the gene matches. Germline lookup yields CDR1 SGDLS and CDR2 YYNGEE. CDR3 size: 14 residues. The CDR3 DNA follows: TGTGCCAGCAGCGTGGCGGGGACAGGCACTGAAGCTTTCTTT. It encodes CASSVAGTGTEAFF.

This chain's CDR3 is CASSAESGGGETQYF. DNA of the CDR3: TGCGCCAGCAGCGCCGAAAGCGGGGGCGGAGAGACCCAGTACTTC. The chain joins TRBV5-1 to TRBJ2-5, with 8 nucleotides matching TRBD2. From germline, CDR1 is SGHRS and CDR2 YFSETQ. The CDR3 has 15 amino acids. Germline trimming cut 4 bases from V and 4 bases from J; bases unmatched to any gene: 9. The complete variable domain, with remaining parts taken from reference TRBV5-1 and TRBJ2-5, reads KAGVTQTPRYLIKTRGQQVTLSCSPISGHRSVSWYQQTPGQGLQFLFEYFSETQRNKGNFPGRFSGRQFSNSRSEMNVSTLELGDSALYLCASSAESGGGETQYFGPGTRLLVL.

This clone was counted between two and nine times. The rearrangement links TRBV6-1 to TRBJ2-4, with D perhaps matching TRBD1 (5 bases). The length of the CDR3 is 14 residues. Trimming pared 2 bases from V and 0 bases from J, leaving 5 bases between. CDR1 and CDR2 from the germline V gene are MNHNS and SASEGT. The CDR3 here is CASSERGAKNIQYF. As DNA, the CDR3 is TGTGCCAGCAGTGAAAGGGGAGCCAAAAACATTCAGTACTTC.

In nucleotides, the CDR3 is TGTGCCAGTAGTGGGAGCGGGAACACTGAAGCTTTCTTT. Protein: CASSGSGNTEAFF. This chain uses TRBV19 with TRBJ1-1; no definite D call. The V and J ends lost 5 bases and 1 base respectively, with 8 bases between them. The CDR3 has 13 residues. CDR1 is LNHDA, CDR2 SQIVND, per germline (reference sequence). The full variable domain, in which reference TRBV19 and TRBJ1-1 provide the parts outside the CDR3, is DGGITQSPKYLFRKEGQNVTLSCEQNLNHDAMYWYRQDPGQGLRLIYYSQIVNDFQKGDIAEGYSVSREKKESFPLTVTSAQKNPTAFYLCASSGSGNTEAFFGQGTRLTVV.

The rearrangement links TRBV7-9 to TRBJ1-1; D may be TRBD1 (6 bases). The V gene lost 1 base and the J gene lost 7 bases, with 7 bases spanning the gap. Germline lookup yields CDR1 SEHNR and CDR2 FQNEAQ (reference sequence). The CDR3 is made up of 12 amino acids. DNA of the CDR3: TGTGCCAGCAGCTTAGGAGGGGGTGAAGCTTTCTTT. This translates into CASSLGGGEAFF. Full variable domain (missing parts from reference TRBV7-9 and TRBJ1-1): DTGVSQNPRHKITKRGQNVTFRCDPISEHNRLYWYRQTLGQGPEFLTYFQNEAQLEKSRLLSDRFSAERPKGSFSTLEIQRTEQGDSAMYLCASSLGGGEAFFGQGTRLTVV.

This rearrangement joins TRBV4-1 to TRBJ2-4, with a possible D match to TRBD2 (5 bases). Trimming removed 3 bases at V and 0 bases at J, with 9 bases between. The CDR3 runs 15 residues. Germline lookup yields CDR1 MGHRA and CDR2 YSYEKL. The CDR3 sequence is CASSHPDSAKNIQYF. The CDR3 DNA follows: TGCGCCAGCAGCCACCCGGACTCAGCCAAAAACATTCAGTACTTC.

V is TRBV30 and J is TRBJ2-3, with TRBD1 matching 7 bases. This CDR3 is built from 15 residues. V lost 4 bases, J lost 5 bases, and 12 bases stayed unmatched. Germline loops: CDR1 GTSNPN, CDR2 SVGIG (reference sequence). DNA for the CDR3: TGTGCCTGGATCCCACCGGGGCAGGGGGTAGATACGCAGTATTTT. Translation: CAWIPPGQGVDTQYF.

This clone was seen only once. The V gene is TRBV5-6, the J gene TRBJ2-6; D not certain. CDR3 size: 18 residues. V lost 0 bases and J 0 bases, leaving 13 bases between the germline ends. CDR1 and CDR2 (germline): SGHDT, YYEEEE. The CDR3 coding sequence is TGTGCCAGCAGCTTGGTCACGGTCACGATCTCTGGGGCCAACGTCCTGACTTTC. Amino acid sequence: CASSLVTVTISGANVLTF.

The chain recombines TRBV2 with TRBJ2-5; TRBD2 agrees at 7 bases. Germline assignment: CDR1 SNHLY and CDR2 FYNNEI. Trimming cost V 8 bases and J 5 bases; bases outside gene matches: 2. This CDR3 region has 11 residues. The CDR3 DNA sequence: TGTGCCAGCGGGAGGGGTGAGACCCAGTACTTC. It yields the protein CASGRGETQYF. Full variable domain (rest looked up from reference TRBV2 and TRBJ2-5): EPEVTQTPSHQVTQMGQEVILRCVPISNHLYFYWYRQILGQKVEFLVSFYNNEISEKSEIFDDQFSVERPDGSNFTLKIRSTKLEDSAMYFCASGRGETQYFGPGTRLLVL.

The chain has TRBV11-2 and TRBJ1-1, with a weak D call TRBD1 (6 bases). From germline, CDR1 is SGHAT and CDR2 FQNNGV. The CDR3 totals 14 residues. V was trimmed by 3 bases and J by 4 bases, leaving 12 bases between them. CDR3 coding DNA: TGTGCCAGCAGCTTGGTACAGGGAGCCACTGAAGCTTTCTTT. Translation gives CASSLVQGATEAFF.

The chain couples TRBV29-1 to TRBJ1-2; D might be TRBD1 (6 bases). This CDR3 is 13 amino acids long. V was trimmed by 6 bases and J by 3 bases, leaving 14 bases between them. In germline, CDR1 is SQVTM, CDR2 ANQGSEA. The CDR3 here is CSVAGGPDYGYTF. CDR3 DNA sequence: TGCAGCGTGGCGGGGGGCCCTGACTATGGCTACACCTTC.

The V gene is TRBV27, the J gene TRBJ2-7; 10 bases align to TRBD2. V shed 2 bases, J shed 4 bases, and the junction held 2 bases outside the gene matches. CDR1 is MNHEY, CDR2 SMNVEV, per germline (reference sequence). There are 14 residues in the CDR3. This chain's CDR3 is CASSLTSGVYEQYF. The CDR3 bases are TGTGCCAGCAGTTTAACTAGCGGGGTTTACGAGCAGTACTTC.

J is TRBJ2-5 and V is TRBV27, with 7 bases lining up with TRBD1. Germline V CDR1 and CDR2: MNHEY, SMNVEV (reference sequence). V lost 6 bases to trimming and J lost 8 bases; unmatched junction nucleotides: 18. This CDR3 spans 16 amino acids. The chain's CDR3 is CASSVREYRGQGTQYF. As DNA, the CDR3 is TGTGCCAGCAGCGTAAGGGAATACAGGGGTCAAGGAACCCAGTACTTC.

The chain couples TRBV10-3 to TRBJ1-4; 7 bases align to TRBD1. The germline gives CDR1 ENHRY, CDR2 SYGVKD. After removal of 3 bases from V and 2 bases from J, the junction contained 3 bases not matched to a gene. The length of the CDR3 is 15 residues. The CDR3 sequence is CAISDLQGTNEKLFF. CDR3 nucleotides: TGTGCCATCAGTGACCTACAGGGGACTAATGAAAAACTGTTTTTT.

V and J are TRBV9 and TRBJ2-3; 11 bases map to TRBD2. Germline trimming cut 2 bases from V and 4 bases from J; bases unmatched to any gene: 6. The CDR3 is made up of 16 amino acids. Germline CDR1 reads SGDLS; CDR2 reads YYNGEE. For the CDR3, the DNA is TGTGCCAGCAGCGTTTTAGCGGGGGGGCCAGCAGATACGCAGTATTTT. Translated: CASSVLAGGPADTQYF.

J is TRBJ1-2 and V is TRBV6-5; a weak D match, TRBD1 (5 bases). In germline, CDR1 is MNHEY, CDR2 SVGAGI. The CDR3 loop spans 14 amino acids. V lost 0 bases and J 8 bases, leaving 13 bases between the germline ends. For the CDR3, the DNA is TGTGCCAGCAGTTACTCGGTTGGGGGAGGCGGCTACACCTTC. Translated: CASSYSVGGGGYTF.

This rearrangement joins TRBV6-5 to TRBJ2-1; 8 bases map to TRBD2. The CDR3 is 13 amino acids. Looked up from germline, CDR1 is MNHEY and CDR2 is SVGAGI. V was pared by 8 bases and J by 7 bases, with 7 bases of the junction left unmatched. The CDR3 DNA reads TGTGCCAGCTCCTCGGGGGGGCTGAATGAGCAGTTCTTC. Its protein product is CASSSGGLNEQFF.

This clone was seen only once. The V call is TRBV19, the J call TRBJ1-2; 7 nucleotides match TRBD1. CDR1 is LNHDA and CDR2 is SQIVND in the germline V gene (reference sequence). The CDR3 covers 15 residues. J gave up 2 bases and V 9 bases, and 12 bases lay outside the gene matches. In DNA form, the CDR3 reads TGTGCCAGCCGTGTTTCCGGGACAGCGAACTATGGCTACACCTTC. This sequence encodes CASRVSGTANYGYTF.

This clone was detected a few times. This chain joins TRBV2 and TRBJ1-3; possible D gene TRBD1, 6 bases. V was cut by 8 bases and J by 2 bases, with 19 bases left in between. CDR1 and CDR2 (germline): SNHLY, FYNNEI. The CDR3 is 16 amino acids. CDR3 amino acids: CASGGAGAVAGNTIYF. CDR3 nucleotides: TGTGCCAGCGGGGGGGCAGGGGCAGTGGCTGGAAACACCATATATTTT.